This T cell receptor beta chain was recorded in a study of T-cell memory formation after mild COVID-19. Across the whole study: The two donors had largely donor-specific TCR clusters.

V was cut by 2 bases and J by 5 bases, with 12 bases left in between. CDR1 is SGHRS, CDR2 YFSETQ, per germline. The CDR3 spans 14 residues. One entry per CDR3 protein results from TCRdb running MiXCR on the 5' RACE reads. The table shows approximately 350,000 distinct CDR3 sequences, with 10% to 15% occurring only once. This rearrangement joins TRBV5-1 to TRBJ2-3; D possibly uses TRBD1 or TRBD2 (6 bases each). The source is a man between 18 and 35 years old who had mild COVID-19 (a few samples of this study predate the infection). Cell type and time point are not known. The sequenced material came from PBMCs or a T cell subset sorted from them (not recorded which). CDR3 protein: CASSLRGVRDTQYF. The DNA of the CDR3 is TGCGCCAGCAGCTTAAGGGGGGTCCGAGATACGCAGTATTTT.